The 13 T cell receptor beta chains listed next were all sequenced from one sample in a study of blood T cell repertoires in COVID-19. Generated by immunoSEQ multiplex PCR, the TCRdb table keeps only in-frame clones and is missing some. Of more than 200,000 clones in the sample, roughly 91% were seen once. The sequenced sample consisted of PBMCs or T cells enriched from blood (not recorded which). The receptors were sampled from a woman younger than 45 with acute COVID-19.

This rearrangement joins TRBV27 to TRBJ1-5; D is possibly TRBD1 (6 bases). The length of the CDR3 is 16 residues. The germline CDR1 and CDR2 sequences are MNHEY and SMNVEV (reference sequence). Trimming took off 5 bases at V and 0 bases at J, with 14 bases between the two ends. The CDR3 coding sequence is TGTGCCAGCAGTCCAAGGACAGTTAATAGCAATCAGCCCCAGCATTTT. It specifies CASSPRTVNSNQPQHF.

The chain is built from TRBV4-3 and TRBJ1-2; 9 bases are a match to TRBD1. The length of the CDR3 is 17 residues. V was pared by 3 bases and J by 0 bases, with 8 bases of the junction left unmatched. Germline-derived CDR1 and CDR2 are LGHNA and YSLEER. This chain's CDR3 is CASSQVGQGLSNYGYTF. CDR3 nucleotides: TGCGCCAGCAGCCAGGTGGGACAGGGACTATCTAACTATGGCTACACCTTC.

This chain connects TRBV18 to TRBJ1-4, with TRBD1 as a possible D gene (5 bases). Germline CDR1 KGHSH, CDR2 LQKENI. V was pared by 2 bases and J by 3 bases, with 16 bases between. The CDR3 loop spans 17 amino acids. The CDR3 sequence: CASSPRAGRAANEKLFF. The CDR3 nucleotides read TGTGCCAGCTCACCAAGGGCAGGGCGAGCAGCTAATGAAAAACTGTTTTTT.

The chain joins TRBV7-2 to TRBJ1-1; 7 bases map to TRBD1. CDR3 length: 13 amino acids. The germline CDR1 and CDR2 sequences are SGHTA and FQGNSA. J was trimmed by 11 bases and V by 3 bases; bases with no gene match: 9. The CDR3 nucleotides read TGTGCCAGCAGCTTTAGTTCGACAGGGCGGGCTTTCTTT. Amino acid sequence: CASSFSSTGRAFF.

The gene calls are TRBV10-1 and TRBJ2-7; D ambiguous. The CDR3 contains 14 residues. Germline CDR1 and CDR2: WNHNN and SYGVQD (reference sequence). V lost 3 bases and J lost 6, with 15 bases in between. CDR3 residues: CASSETPRETEQYF. CDR3 sequence (DNA): TGCGCCAGCAGTGAAACTCCTAGAGAAACCGAGCAGTACTTC.

The chain combines TRBV5-5 with TRBJ1-1, with D unresolved. Germline V gives CDR1 SGHKS, CDR2 YYEKEE (reference sequence). The CDR3 is 12 amino acids. The V end was cut by 1 base, the J end by 2 bases, with 3 bases between. CDR3 coding DNA: TGTGCCAGCAGCTTGATAAACACTGAAGCTTTCTTT. This encodes CASSLINTEAFF.

This chain links TRBV10-3 with TRBJ1-2, with 8 bases fitting TRBD1. V gave up 6 bases and J gave up 1 base; unmatched junction bases: 10. CDR3 length equals 16 residues. Germline V gene lookup returns CDR1 ENHRY and CDR2 SYGVKD. Here the CDR3 reads CAIRDTGQAFNYGYTF. The CDR3 DNA is TGTGCCATCAGAGACACGGGACAGGCCTTTAACTATGGCTACACCTTC.

J is TRBJ1-5 and V is TRBV28; TRBD1 matches at 8 bases. This CDR3 region has 15 residues. Germline trimming cut 1 base from V and 5 bases from J; bases unmatched to any gene: 4. Looked up from germline, CDR1 is MDHEN and CDR2 is SYDVKM. The DNA for the CDR3 is TGTGCCAGCAGTTTATACTCAGGGGGCCATCAGCCCCAGCATTTT. It yields the protein CASSLYSGGHQPQHF.

The chain couples TRBV12-3 or TRBV12-4 to TRBJ2-1; tentatively, D is TRBD1 (6 bases). The CDR3 is made up of 12 amino acids. Trimming pared 7 bases from V and 7 bases from J, leaving 11 bases between. Here the CDR3 DNA reads TGTGCCAGCATTCTTCAGGGGAATGAGCAGTTCTTC. It is translated as CASILQGNEQFF.

The chain employs TRBV6-2 or TRBV6-3 and TRBJ2-5; D not resolved. V gave up 2 bases and J gave up 2 bases, with 9 bases separating them. The CDR3 consists of 14 residues. CDR1 is MNHEY and CDR2 is SVGEGT in the germline V gene. The chain's CDR3 is CASSYTVRQETQYF. Here the CDR3 DNA reads TGTGCCAGCAGTTACACAGTCAGACAAGAGACCCAGTACTTC.

CDR3 sequence: CASSGNRGPRGYTF. DNA for the CDR3: TGTGCCAGCAGCGGAAACAGGGGGCCAAGGGGCTACACCTTC. V usage is TRBV28 and J usage is TRBJ1-2; TRBD1 matches 9 bases. The CDR3 runs 14 residues. CDR1 is MDHEN, CDR2 SYDVKM, per germline. The J segment lost 8 bases and the V segment lost 6 bases, leaving 10 bases of the junction unmatched.

To note about this clone: The sample contains more than one DNA sequence encoding this CDR3. The V call is TRBV6-2 or TRBV6-3, the J call TRBJ2-7; no reliable D call. V lost 5 bases and J lost 3, with 5 bases in between. This CDR3 has 11 residues. Per the germline V gene, CDR1 is MNHEY and CDR2 is SVGEGT. The CDR3 spells CASSHSYEQYF. In DNA form, the CDR3 reads TGTGCCAGCAGTCACAGCTACGAGCAGTACTTC.

This clone was counted only a few times. This chain uses TRBV5-1 with TRBJ1-6, with TRBD1 identical over 9 bases. With 0 bases clipped from V and 9 bases from J, the junction kept 4 bases outside the gene matches. The CDR3 length is 15 residues. Looked up from germline, CDR1 is SGHRS and CDR2 is YFSETQ. The CDR3: CASSLATGQGSPLHF. Here the CDR3 DNA reads TGCGCCAGCAGCTTGGCCACGGGACAGGGTTCACCCCTCCACTTT.